The present T cell receptor (beta chain) was sequenced within a study of monozygotic twins with inflammatory bowel disease. CDR3 size: 14 residues. CDR1 is LNHDA and CDR2 is SQIVND in the germline V gene (reference sequence). TCRdb reanalyzed the 5' RACE reads, giving one entry per CDR3 protein sequence and no DNA. Its listing shows tens of thousands of distinct CDR3 sequences. The sample was blood. The receptor's source is a human donor with ulcerative colitis or Crohn's disease, or a healthy co-twin of an affected twin (not recorded which). V usage is TRBV19 and J usage is TRBJ1-1; TCRdb's D call of TRBD1 is untestable without DNA. The CDR3 loop is CASMDGQGLTEAFF.